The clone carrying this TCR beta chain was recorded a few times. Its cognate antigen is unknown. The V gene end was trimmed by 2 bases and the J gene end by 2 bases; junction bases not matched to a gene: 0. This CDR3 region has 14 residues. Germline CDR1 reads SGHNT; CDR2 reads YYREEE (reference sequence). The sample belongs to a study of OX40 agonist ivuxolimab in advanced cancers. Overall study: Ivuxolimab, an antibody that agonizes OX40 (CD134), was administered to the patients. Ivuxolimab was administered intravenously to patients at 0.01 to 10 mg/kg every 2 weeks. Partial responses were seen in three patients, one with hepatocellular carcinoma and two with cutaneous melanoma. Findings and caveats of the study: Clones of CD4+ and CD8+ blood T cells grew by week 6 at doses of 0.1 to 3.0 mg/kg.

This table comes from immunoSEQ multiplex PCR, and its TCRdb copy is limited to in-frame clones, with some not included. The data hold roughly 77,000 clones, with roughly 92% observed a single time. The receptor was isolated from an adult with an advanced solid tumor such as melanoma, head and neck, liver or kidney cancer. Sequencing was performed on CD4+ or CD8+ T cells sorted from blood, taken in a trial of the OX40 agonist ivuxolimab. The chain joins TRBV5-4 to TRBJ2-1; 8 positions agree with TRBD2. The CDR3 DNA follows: TGTGCCAGCAGCTTAGCGGGAGCCTACAATGAGCAGTTCTTC. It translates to CASSLAGAYNEQFF.